This T cell receptor beta chain was captured by sequencing in a study of T cells after yellow fever vaccination. Production of TCR cDNA was by 5'RACE template switching, which also added a universal primer site and UMIs. TCRdb itself ran the 5' RACE reads through MiXCR, one entry per CDR3 protein. The table includes a few hundred thousand distinct CDR3 sequences, roughly 4.8% detected once. The table lists this clonotype with a few counts. Its specificity is unknown. Study findings and constraints: Compared with primary, the secondary response was weaker and peaked at day 5, not 15. A large majority of primary-vaccination clones showed up again after the booster (around 96% CD4, about 87% CD8).

V was shortened by 0 bases and J by 2 bases, with 8 bases between the two germline ends. Looked up from germline, CDR1 is SGHRS and CDR2 is YFSETQ. The CDR3 length is 14 residues. The chain recombines TRBV5-1 with TRBJ2-5, with D possibly matching TRBD1 (6 bases). The input for sequencing was CD4+ T cells sorted from PBMCs, taken on the day of the yellow fever booster vaccination. The sequence was collected from a man aged 18 to 30 who received the YFV17D yellow fever vaccine. In nucleotides, the CDR3 is TGCGCCAGCAGCTTGGAGGGACAACAAGAGACCCAGTACTTC. Encoded protein: CASSLEGQQETQYF. The variable domain in full, with the rest retrieved from reference TRBV5-1 and TRBJ2-5, is KAGVTQTPRYLIKTRGQQVTLSCSPISGHRSVSWYQQTPGQGLQFLFEYFSETQRNKGNFPGRFSGRQFSNSRSEMNVSTLELGDSALYLCASSLEGQQETQYFGPGTRLLVL.